The clone carrying this TCR beta chain was recorded many times. Primed by a sample-barcoded 5' primer and a J-beta primer mix, a second PCR proceeded for about 6 to 11 cycles. TCRdb passed the 5' RACE reads through MiXCR, listing each CDR3 protein once. The repertoire holds 650,000 to 1,000,000 distinct CDR3 sequences, with roughly 40% as singletons. The entry originates in a study of blood T cells in healthy people across ages. The CDR3 runs to 14 residues. Germline V gene data show CDR1 as SGHTA and CDR2 as FQGNSA. With V trimmed by 11 bases and J by 4 bases, 11 bases remained unmatched. The TCR comes from a man younger than 35 in good health. The V call is TRBV7-2, the J call TRBJ1-2, with 9 bases identical to TRBD1. The sequenced sample consisted of blood. CDR3 coding DNA: TGTGCCGGGGCGCCTACAGGGGGCGTCTATGGCTACACCTTC. Translation: CAGAPTGGVYGYTF.